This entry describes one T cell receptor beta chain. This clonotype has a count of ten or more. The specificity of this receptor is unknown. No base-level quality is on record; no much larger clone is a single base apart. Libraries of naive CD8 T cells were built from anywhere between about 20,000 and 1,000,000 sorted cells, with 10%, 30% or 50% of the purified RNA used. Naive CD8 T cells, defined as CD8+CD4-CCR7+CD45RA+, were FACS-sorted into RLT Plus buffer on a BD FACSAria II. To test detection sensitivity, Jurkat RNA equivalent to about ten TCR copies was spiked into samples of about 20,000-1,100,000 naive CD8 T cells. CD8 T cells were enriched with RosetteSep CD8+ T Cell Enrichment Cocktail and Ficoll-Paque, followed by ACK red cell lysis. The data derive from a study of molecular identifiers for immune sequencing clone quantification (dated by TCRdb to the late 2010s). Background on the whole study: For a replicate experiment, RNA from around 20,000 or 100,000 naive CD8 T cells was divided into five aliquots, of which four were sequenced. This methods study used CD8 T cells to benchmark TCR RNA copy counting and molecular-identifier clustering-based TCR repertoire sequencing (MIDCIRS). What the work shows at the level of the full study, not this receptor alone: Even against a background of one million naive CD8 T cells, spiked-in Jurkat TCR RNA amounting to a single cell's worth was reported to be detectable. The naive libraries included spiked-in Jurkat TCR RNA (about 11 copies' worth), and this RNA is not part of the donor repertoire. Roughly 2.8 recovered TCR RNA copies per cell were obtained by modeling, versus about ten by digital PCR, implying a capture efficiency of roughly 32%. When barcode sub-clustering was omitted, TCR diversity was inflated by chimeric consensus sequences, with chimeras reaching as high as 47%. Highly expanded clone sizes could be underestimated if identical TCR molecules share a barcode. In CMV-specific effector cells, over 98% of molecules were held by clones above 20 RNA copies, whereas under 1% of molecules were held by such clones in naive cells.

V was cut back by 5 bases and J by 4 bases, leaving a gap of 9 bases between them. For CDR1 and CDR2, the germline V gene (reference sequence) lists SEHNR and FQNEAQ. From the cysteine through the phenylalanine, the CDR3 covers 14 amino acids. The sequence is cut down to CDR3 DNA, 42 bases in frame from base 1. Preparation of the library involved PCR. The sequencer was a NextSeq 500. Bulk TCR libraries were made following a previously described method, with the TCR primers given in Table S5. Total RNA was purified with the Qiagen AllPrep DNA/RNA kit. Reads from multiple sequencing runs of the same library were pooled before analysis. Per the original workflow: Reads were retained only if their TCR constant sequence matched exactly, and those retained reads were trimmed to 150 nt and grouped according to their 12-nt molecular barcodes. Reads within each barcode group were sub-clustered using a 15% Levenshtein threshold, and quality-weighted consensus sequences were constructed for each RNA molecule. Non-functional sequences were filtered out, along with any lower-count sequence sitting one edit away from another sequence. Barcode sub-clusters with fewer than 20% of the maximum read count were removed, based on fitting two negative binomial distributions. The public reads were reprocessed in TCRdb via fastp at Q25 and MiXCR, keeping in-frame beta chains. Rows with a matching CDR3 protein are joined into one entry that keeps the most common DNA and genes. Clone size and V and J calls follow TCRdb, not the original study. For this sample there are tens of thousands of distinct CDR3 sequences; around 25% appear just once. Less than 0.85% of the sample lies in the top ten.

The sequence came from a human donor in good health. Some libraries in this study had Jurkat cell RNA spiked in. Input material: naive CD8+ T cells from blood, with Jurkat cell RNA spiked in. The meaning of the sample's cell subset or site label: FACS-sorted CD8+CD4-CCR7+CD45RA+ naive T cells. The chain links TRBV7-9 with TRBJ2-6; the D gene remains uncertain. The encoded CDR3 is CASSGGSGANVLTF. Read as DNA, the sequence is TGTGCCAGCAGCGGTGGATCAGGGGCCAACGTCCTGACTTTC.